Listed below are T cell receptor beta chains from one sample, sequenced in a study of cytomegalovirus exposure and HLA in healthy donors. The assay was immunoSEQ multiplex PCR, and TCRdb's table has in-frame clones only and misses some. Of about 190,000 clones listed, roughly 80% are singletons. Sequencing was done on a sample of PBMCs. These receptors all come from a woman aged 30 to 39 in good health and CMV-seropositive. CDR3s include the opening cysteine and the closing phenylalanine or tryptophan. The D gene is left open where the match is weak.

v_gene,d_gene,CDR3aa
TRBV5-6,TRBD2,CASSSFSGGAYNEQFF
TRBV4-1,-,CASISSDYGYTF
TRBV2,-,CAGMVSPGTEAFF
TRBV4-2,-,CASRETFRGSNYGYTF
TRBV6-1,-,CASSPRVYF
TRBV2,-,CASRADYEQYF
TRBV4-1,TRBD2,CASSQDMVRTSGSTDTQYF
TRBV13,-,CASSLYVRRGLGNTIYF
TRBV18,-,CASSPPGLSYEQYF
TRBV2,-,CAGTSTNEKLFF
TRBV7-9,-,CASSVGTNYEQYF
TRBV6-6,-,CASSPPTAGNTIYF
TRBV18,-,CASSPQGQFGAFF
TRBV2,-,CASSEGRLPGGETQYF
TRBV7-6,TRBD2,CASSVGLAGNEQFF
TRBV27,-,CASSVTTSYEQYF
TRBV19,-,CASSIGGNEQFF
TRBV2,TRBD1,CASSDGQGIYGYTF
TRBV5-4,-,CASSLAGAENIQYF
TRBV10-2,TRBD1,CASEGTVETYEQYF
TRBV19,TRBD1,CARTDRGVCGYTF
TRBV27,TRBD2,CASRPLAGTQYF
TRBV18,TRBD2,CASSPPDGGVYYNEQFF
TRBV6-1,-,CASRLQGTEAFF
TRBV5-1,TRBD2,CASSLVAGGIHEQFF
TRBV19,-,CASKGFGNQPQHF
TRBV5-1,TRBD2,CASSLAGGEETQYF
TRBV5-1,-,CASSYLIAAQETQYF
TRBV5-1,TRBD1,CASSRTGQMANYGYTF
TRBV29-1,TRBD1,CSVLDRAYEQYF
TRBV6-1,-,CASSEYSQYF
TRBV15,-,CATSNGGAGYGYTF
TRBV7-6,TRBD2,CASSSIEGLAGTRTNPYEQYF
TRBV6-4,TRBD1,CASRRGTGGVGGYTF
TRBV7-6,-,CASSLGGGRGETQYF
TRBV19,-,CASSIGLTREQYF
TRBV14,-,CASSITENTEAFF
TRBV14,-,CASAGSGKRRGGYTF
TRBV28,-,CASIGSGTTYEQYF
TRBV5-1,-,CASSLPPGSIQYF
TRBV4-3,TRBD1,CASSQAGTGLAPLHF
TRBV5-1,-,CASSLGTQSPNTGELFF
TRBV6-1,-,CASTNRHYGYTF
TRBV6-5,-,CASSSPWGGTEAFF
TRBV15,-,CATSRKAQGSWETQYF
TRBV6-6,-,CASSTTGRGSTGELFF
TRBV6-6,TRBD2,CASSSTSGLRLNF
TRBV19,TRBD1,CASSILDRAAEAFF
TRBV4-3,TRBD1,CASSQDSGGYSPLHF
TRBV7-6,TRBD1,CASSSEGGQLAFF